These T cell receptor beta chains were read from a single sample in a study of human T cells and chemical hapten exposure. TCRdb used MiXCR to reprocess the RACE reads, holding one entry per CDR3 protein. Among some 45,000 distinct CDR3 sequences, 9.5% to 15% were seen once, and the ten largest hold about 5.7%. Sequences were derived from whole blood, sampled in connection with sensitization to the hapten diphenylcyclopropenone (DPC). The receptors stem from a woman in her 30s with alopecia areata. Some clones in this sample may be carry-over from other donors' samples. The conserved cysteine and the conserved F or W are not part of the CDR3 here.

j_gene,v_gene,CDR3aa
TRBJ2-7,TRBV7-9,ASSVENYEQY
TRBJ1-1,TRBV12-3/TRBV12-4,ASGLETGVVPEAF
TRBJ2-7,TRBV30,AWAPITNEQY
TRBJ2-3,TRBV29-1,SVEGTTTDTQY
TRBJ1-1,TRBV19,ASSYDSENLNTEAF
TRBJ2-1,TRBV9,ASSSRQVNEQF
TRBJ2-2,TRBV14,ASSQLLEGGELF
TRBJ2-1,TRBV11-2,ASSPRGFPGTTTYNEQF
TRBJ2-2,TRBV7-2,ASSPGPRARTGELF
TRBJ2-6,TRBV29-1,SVGSISGANVLT
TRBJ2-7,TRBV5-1,ASRSWGTYEQY
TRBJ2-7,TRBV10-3,ATRVSYEQY
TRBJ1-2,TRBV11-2,ASSPGTGGAGTNYGYT
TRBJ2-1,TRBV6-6,ASSDRGNEQF
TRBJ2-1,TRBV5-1,ASSTGEGYNEQF
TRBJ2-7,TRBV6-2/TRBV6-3,ASSPPWGFSYEQY
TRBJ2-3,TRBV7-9,ASSPRDRGLDTQY
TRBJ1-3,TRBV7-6,ASSFDGNSGNTIY
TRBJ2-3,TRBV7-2,ASSLAQDTQY
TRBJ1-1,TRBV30,AWSLEGIYLNTEAF
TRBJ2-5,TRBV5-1,ASSPAGGLQETQY
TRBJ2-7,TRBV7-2,ASRTGLAGEQY
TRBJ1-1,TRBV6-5,ASSYTGQAEAF
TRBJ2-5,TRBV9,ASSVGDRRKETQY
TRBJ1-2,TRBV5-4,ASSLQDNYGYT
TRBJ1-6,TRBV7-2,ASSLIGSPLH
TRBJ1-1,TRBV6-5,ASNLPGGTEAF
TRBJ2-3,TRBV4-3,ASSLGRGTPDTQY
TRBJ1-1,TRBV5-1,ASSLEGQGPHEAF
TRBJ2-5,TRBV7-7,ASSPLAGRQETQY
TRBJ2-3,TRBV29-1,SVDSSTDTQY
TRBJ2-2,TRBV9,ASSVHRTGELF
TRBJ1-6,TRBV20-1,SATLGMVNSPLH
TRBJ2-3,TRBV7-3,ASSYMPGLAADTANTQY
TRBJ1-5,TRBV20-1,SAREDQGNQPQH
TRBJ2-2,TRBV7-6,ATTGKYTGELF
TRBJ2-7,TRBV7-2,ASSLFQGRTYEQY
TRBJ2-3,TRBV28,ASSLAGTQY
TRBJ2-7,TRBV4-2,ASSQANGLYEQY
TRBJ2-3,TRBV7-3,ASSLVGTSGGAPDTQY
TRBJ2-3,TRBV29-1,STHRTEGTDTQY
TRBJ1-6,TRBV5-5,ASNSLSGTPNSPLH
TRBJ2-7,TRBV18,ASSPNPYEQY
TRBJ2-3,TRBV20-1,SARSGGRAGDTQY
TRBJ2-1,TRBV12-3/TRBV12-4,ASSFFNEQF
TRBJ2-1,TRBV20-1,SSGTSGRNEQF
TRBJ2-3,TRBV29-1,SVRGSTDTQY
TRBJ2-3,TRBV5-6,ASSLDGVQDTQY
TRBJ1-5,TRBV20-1,SASPGLSKGQPQH
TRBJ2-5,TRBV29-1,SALAGSGETQY
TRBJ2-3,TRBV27,ASHPLAGGPDTQY
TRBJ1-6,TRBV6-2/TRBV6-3,ASRGGRLLSGNSPLH
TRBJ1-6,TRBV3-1,ASSPQSYNSPLH
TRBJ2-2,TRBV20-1,SARAGPSGSTGELF
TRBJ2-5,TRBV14,ASSQGYITGGETQY
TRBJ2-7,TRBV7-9,ASSDGYLQY
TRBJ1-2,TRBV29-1,SVGSYRGYYGYT
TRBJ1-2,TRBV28,ASSSPGQNVYGYT
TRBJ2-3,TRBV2,ASSEQAAVGDTQY
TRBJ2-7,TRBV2,ASSDPSGRAYEQY